A single sample is the source of the 3 T cell receptor beta chains below, sequenced in a study of immune characterization of retroperitoneal liposarcoma. TCRdb redid the calling of the PCR reads with MiXCR, one entry per CDR3 protein. There are over 10,000 distinct CDR3 sequences in the sample; approximately 48% occur only once, and roughly an eighth lies in the top ten. Sequencing was done on a sample of tumor tissue. The receptors were sampled from a female donor with retroperitoneal liposarcoma.

This clonotype showed up just a few times. The rearrangement joins TRBV27 to TRBJ2-7, with D possibly being TRBD1 (6 bases). This CDR3 spans 15 amino acids. V lost 8 bases and J lost 3, with 20 bases in between. From germline, CDR1 is MNHEY and CDR2 SMNVEV (reference sequence). The CDR3 bases are TGTGCCAGCCCCCGGGACAAGACCCCGGACTACGAGCAGTACTTC. It yields the protein CASPRDKTPDYEQYF.

The rearrangement uses TRBV12-5 and TRBJ2-2, with no clear D. The ends were cut back, 6 bases at V and 5 bases at J, with 7 bases in the middle. The germline CDR1 and CDR2 sequences are LGHNT and FRNRAP. The CDR3 contains 12 residues. CDR3 protein: CASGPETGELFF. DNA for the CDR3: TGTGCTAGTGGCCCAGAAACCGGGGAGCTGTTTTTT.

A single count supports this clonotype. V and J are TRBV6-8 and TRBJ2-1, with a tentative D call TRBD1 (5 bases). Trimming removed 6 bases at V and 0 bases at J, with 18 bases between. Germline CDR1 and CDR2: MNHGY and SAAAGT. The CDR3 sequence is 17 residues long. The CDR3 bases are TGTGCCAGCAGAGGGGCAACCCCCTATCGCTCCTACAATGAGCAGTTCTTC. This encodes CASRGATPYRSYNEQFF.